This paragraph covers one T cell receptor (beta chain) sequence. Construction of the TCRbeta library involved unique molecular identifiers. In TCRdb, the PCR reads were re-called with MiXCR into one record per CDR3 protein. Among some 260,000 distinct CDR3 sequences listed, 20% to 30% were seen once. These data come from a study of T-cell reconstitution after alpha-beta-depleted transplantation in children. CDR1 SGHRS and CDR2 YFSETQ come from the germline V gene. CDR3 length: 15 residues. The V gene end was trimmed by 3 bases and the J gene end by 5 bases; junction bases not matched to a gene: 6. The source material was PBMCs, mostly from graft donor cells, sampled 360 days after TCRalphabeta/CD19-depleted stem cell transplant. The sequence derives from a female patient aged 2-10 years who had a stem cell transplant for congenital amegakaryocytic thrombocytopenia, so the T cells may come from the graft donor. V gene TRBV5-1 combines with J gene TRBJ1-4, with 8 bases that match TRBD1. The CDR3 here is CASSSQGAMNEKLFF. CDR3 bases: TGCGCCAGCAGCTCGCAGGGGGCGATGAATGAAAAACTGTTTTTT.